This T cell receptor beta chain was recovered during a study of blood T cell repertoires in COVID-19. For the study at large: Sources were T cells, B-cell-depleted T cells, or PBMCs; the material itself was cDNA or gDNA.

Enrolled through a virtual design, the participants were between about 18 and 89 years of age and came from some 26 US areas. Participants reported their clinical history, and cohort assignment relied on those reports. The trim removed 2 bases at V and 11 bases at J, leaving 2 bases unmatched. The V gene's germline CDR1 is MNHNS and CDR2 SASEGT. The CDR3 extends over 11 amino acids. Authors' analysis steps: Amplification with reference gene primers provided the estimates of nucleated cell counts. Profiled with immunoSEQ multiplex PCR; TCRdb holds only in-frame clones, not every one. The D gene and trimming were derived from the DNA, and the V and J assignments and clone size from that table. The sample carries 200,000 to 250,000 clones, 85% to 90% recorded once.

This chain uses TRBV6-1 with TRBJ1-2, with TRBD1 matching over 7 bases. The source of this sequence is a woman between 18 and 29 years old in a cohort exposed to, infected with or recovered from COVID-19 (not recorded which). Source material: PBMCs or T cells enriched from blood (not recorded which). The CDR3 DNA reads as TGTGCCAGCAGTGAAACCAGGGGGTACACCTTC. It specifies CASSETRGYTF.